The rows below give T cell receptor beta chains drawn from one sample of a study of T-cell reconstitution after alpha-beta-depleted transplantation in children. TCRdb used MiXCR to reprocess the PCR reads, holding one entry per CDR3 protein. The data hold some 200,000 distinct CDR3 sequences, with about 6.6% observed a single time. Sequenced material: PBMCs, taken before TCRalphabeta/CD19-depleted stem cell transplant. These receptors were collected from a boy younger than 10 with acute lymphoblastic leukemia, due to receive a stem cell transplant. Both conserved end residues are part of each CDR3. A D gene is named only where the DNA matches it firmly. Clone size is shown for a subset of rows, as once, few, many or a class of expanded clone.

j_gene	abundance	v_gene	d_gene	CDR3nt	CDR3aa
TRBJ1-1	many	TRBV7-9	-	TGTGCCAGCAGCTTCGTATTGGGGGTTGACACTGAAGCTTTCTTT	CASSFVLGVDTEAFF
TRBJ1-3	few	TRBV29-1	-	TGCAGCGTTGCTTCGGGGGACACCATATATTTT	CSVASGDTIYF
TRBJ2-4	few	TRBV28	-	TGTGCCAGCACCCCCCAACTAGCCAAAAACATTCAGTACTTC	CASTPQLAKNIQYF
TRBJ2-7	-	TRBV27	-	TGTGCCAGCAGTTTCGGCAGGGCGGCTTACGAGCAGTACTTC	CASSFGRAAYEQYF
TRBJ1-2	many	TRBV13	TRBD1	TGTGCCAGCAGCTCCCGGACAGGGCAGTATGGCTACACCTTC	CASSSRTGQYGYTF
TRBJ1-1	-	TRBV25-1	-	TGTGCCAGCAGTGAATCGACGTCTCCAAATAGGAGGGCTTTCTTT	CASSESTSPNRRAFF
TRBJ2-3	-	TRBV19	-	TGTGCCAGTAGTATCAACAGCCCCACAGATACGCAGTATTTT	CASSINSPTDTQYF
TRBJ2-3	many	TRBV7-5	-	-	CISVSEVTGSEGCTQYF
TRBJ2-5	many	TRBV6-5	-	TGTGCCAGCAGTCAGGGGGAGACCCAGTACTTC	CASSQGETQYF
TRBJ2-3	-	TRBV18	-	TGTGCCAGCTCACAGATCTGGGGAGATACGCAGTATTTT	CASSQIWGDTQYF
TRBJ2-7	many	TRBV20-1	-	TGCAGTGCTAGAGTGGAGGGACAGACCTACGAGCAGTACTTC	CSARVEGQTYEQYF
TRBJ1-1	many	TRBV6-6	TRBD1	TGTGCCAGCAGTATAGGACAGGGACCTGAAGCTTTCTTT	CASSIGQGPEAFF
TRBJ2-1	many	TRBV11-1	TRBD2	TGTGCCAGCAGCTTACGCACTAGCGGGATGTTGAGCTCCTACAATGAGCAGTTCTTC	CASSLRTSGMLSSYNEQFF
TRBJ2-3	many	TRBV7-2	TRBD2	TGTGCCAGCAGCCGCGTGGGAGGGGGCACAGATACGCAGTATTTT	CASSRVGGGTDTQYF
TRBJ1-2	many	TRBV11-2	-	TGTGCCAGCAGACTAAGCAGAACCCTCGGAGGCTACACCTTC	CASRLSRTLGGYTF
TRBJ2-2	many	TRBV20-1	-	TGCAGTGCCTCGGGAACTAGGAATTTTCCCGGGGAGCTGTTTTTT	CSASGTRNFPGELFF
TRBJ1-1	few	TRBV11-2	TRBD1	TGTGCCAGCAGCTCCTTTTCCTGGGACAGGGACGCTTTCTTT	CASSSFSWDRDAFF
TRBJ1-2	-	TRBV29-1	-	TGCAGCGTCCTCCCGGGACGCTATGGCTACACCTTC	CSVLPGRYGYTF
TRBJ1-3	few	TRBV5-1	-	TGCGCCAGCAGCTTGGAACCGATTAGCCCCTCTGGAAACACCATATATTTT	CASSLEPISPSGNTIYF
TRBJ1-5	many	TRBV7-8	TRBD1	TGTGCCAGCAGCACAGAAGTTCGGGGGACAGGGCGACTCCCTCAAAGGTATCAGCCCCAGCATTTT	CASSTEVRGTGRLPQRYQPQHF
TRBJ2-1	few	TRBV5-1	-	TGCGCCAGCAGCTTGGCCCAGGGGCTGAGGGTTGAGCAGTTCTTC	CASSLAQGLRVEQFF
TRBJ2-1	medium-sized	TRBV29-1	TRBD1	TGCAGCGGTAGGACAGGCCAAAACCCCAATGAGCAGTTCTTC	CSGRTGQNPNEQFF
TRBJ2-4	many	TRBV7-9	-	TGTGCCAGCGGAGGGGAGTCCAAAAACATTCAGTACTTC	CASGGESKNIQYF
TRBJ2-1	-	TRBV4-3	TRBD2	TGCGCCAGCAGCCAAGTGGCGGGGGGGTGGGATGAGCAGTTCTTC	CASSQVAGGWDEQFF
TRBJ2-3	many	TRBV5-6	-	TGTGCCAGCAGCATTCCGACAGTGGACTACACAGATACGCAGTATTTT	CASSIPTVDYTDTQYF
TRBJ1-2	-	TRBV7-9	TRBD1	TGTGCCAGCAGCTCCAAGGGGGCGGACGGCTACACCTTC	CASSSKGADGYTF
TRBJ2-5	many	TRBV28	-	TGTGCCAGCAACTTAAGGGCAGTTTCGGAGACCCAGTACTTC	CASNLRAVSETQYF
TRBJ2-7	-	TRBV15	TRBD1	TGTGCCACCAGCAGAGGGTCATGGGACAGCTCCTACGAGCAGTACTTC	CATSRGSWDSSYEQYF
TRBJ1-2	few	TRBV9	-	TGTGCCAGCAGTCGGGGGGGGTCGGATGGCTACACCTTC	CASSRGGSDGYTF
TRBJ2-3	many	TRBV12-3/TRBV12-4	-	TGTGCCAGCAGAATCAGGGATTTTCACACAGATACGCAGTATTTT	CASRIRDFHTDTQYF
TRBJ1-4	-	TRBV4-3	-	TGCGCCAGCAGCCAAGATCCGACCCCGGGGACTAATGAAAAACTGTTTTTT	CASSQDPTPGTNEKLFF
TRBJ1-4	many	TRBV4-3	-	TGCGCCAGCAGCCAAGATGGACAAACTAATGAAAAACTGTTTTTT	CASSQDGQTNEKLFF
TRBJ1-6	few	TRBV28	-	TGTGCCAGCAGTTCCTTGAGCTCCTATAATTCACCCCTCCACTTT	CASSSLSSYNSPLHF
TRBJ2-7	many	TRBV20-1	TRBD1	TGCAGTGCTGCTACAACTAGACAGGGCGACTACGAGCAGTACTTC	CSAATTRQGDYEQYF
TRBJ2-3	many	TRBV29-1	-	TGCAGCGTTGGGAGGGGGTCCATAGGAACAGATACGCAGTATTTT	CSVGRGSIGTDTQYF
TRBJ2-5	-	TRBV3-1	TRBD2	TGTGCCAGCAGCCCACGGGGGGGCCCCGAGACCCAGTACTTC	CASSPRGGPETQYF
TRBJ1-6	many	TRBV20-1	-	TGCAGTGCTAGAGATTGGGCAGAGAATTCACCCCTCCACTTT	CSARDWAENSPLHF
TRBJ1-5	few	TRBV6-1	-	TGTGCCAGCAGTGAACACACCGGATACAATCAGCCCCAGCATTTT	CASSEHTGYNQPQHF
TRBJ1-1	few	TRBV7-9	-	TGTGCCAGCAGCTTAGGGGGGAGCGACACTGAAGCTTTCTTT	CASSLGGSDTEAFF